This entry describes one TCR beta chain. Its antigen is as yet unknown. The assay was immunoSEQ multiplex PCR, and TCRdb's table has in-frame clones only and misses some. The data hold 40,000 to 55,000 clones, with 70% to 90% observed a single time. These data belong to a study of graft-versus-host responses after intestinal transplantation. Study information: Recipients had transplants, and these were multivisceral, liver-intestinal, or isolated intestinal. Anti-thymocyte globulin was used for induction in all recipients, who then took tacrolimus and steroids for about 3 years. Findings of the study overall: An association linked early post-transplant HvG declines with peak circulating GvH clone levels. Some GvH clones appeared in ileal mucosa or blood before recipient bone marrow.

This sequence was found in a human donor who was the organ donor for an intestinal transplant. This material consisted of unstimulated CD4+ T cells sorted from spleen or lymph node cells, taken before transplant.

CDR3 residues: CAGGGGHQGTEAFF. As DNA, the CDR3 is TGTGCCGGAGGGGGGGGACACCAAGGGACTGAAGCTTTCTTT. The V and J genes are TRBV30 and TRBJ1-1; D possibly corresponds to TRBD1 (6 bases). The CDR3 covers 14 residues. The V end lost 8 bases, the J end lost 5 bases, and 21 bases lay between the germline ends. CDR1 is GTSNPN, CDR2 SVGIG, per germline (reference sequence).